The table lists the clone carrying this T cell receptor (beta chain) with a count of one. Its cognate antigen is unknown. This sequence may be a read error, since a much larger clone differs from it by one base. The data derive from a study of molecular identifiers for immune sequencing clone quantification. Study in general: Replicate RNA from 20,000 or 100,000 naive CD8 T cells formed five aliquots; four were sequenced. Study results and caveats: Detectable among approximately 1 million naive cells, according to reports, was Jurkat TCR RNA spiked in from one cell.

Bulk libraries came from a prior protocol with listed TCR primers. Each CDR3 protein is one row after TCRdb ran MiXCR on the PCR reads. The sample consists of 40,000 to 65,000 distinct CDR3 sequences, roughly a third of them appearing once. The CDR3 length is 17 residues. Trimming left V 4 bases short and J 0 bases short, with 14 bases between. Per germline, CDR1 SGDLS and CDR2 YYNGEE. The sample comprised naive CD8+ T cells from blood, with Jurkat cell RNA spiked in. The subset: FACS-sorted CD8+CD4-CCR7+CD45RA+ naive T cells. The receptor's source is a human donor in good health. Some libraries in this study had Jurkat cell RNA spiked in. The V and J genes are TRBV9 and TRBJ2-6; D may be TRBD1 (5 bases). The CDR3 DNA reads TGTGCCAGCAGCCCGGACATCTCCGTCTCTGGGGCCAACGTCCTGACTTTC. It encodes CASSPDISVSGANVLTF.